The 18 T cell receptor beta chains in this list originate from one sample, sequenced in a study of blood T cell repertoires in COVID-19. Libraries were prepared by immunoSEQ multiplex PCR; TCRdb keeps only in-frame clonotypes and omits some of them. This sample carries about 160,000 clones, approximately 92% of them seen once, and the ten largest clones take more than 4.5%. Material: peripheral blood. The receptors were gathered from a man aged 25 to 45 with COVID-19, enrolled during active disease.

This chain joins TRBV3-1 (or the pseudogene TRBV3-2) and TRBJ1-2; 9 bases map to TRBD1. Germline V gene data show CDR1 as LGHDT and CDR2 as YNNKEL (reference sequence). This CDR3 is 16 amino acids long. With 1 base clipped from V and 7 bases from J, the junction kept 10 bases outside the gene matches. The CDR3 region is CASSQVAGQGMRGYTF. CDR3 DNA: TGTGCCAGCAGCCAAGTGGCTGGACAGGGGATGCGTGGCTACACCTTC.

The chain carries TRBV19 and TRBJ1-2; no reliable D call. The CDR3 covers 13 residues. V lost 3 bases to trimming and J lost 4 bases, with 9 bases between them. The germline gives CDR1 LNHDA, CDR2 SQIVND (reference sequence). In DNA, the CDR3 is TGTGCCAGTAGTATTGAGGGCCTCTATGGCTACACCTTC. Translated, it gives CASSIEGLYGYTF.

J is TRBJ1-6 and V is TRBV18, with D uncertain. Germline CDR1 and CDR2: KGHSH and LQKENI. V was cut by 2 bases and J by 9 bases, with 23 bases left in between. The CDR3 has 18 amino acids. CDR3 sequence reads: CASSPGARPGLYTSPLHF. The DNA of the CDR3 is TGTGCCAGCTCACCAGGTGCACGTCCGGGTCTTTACACTTCACCCCTCCACTTT.

The gene calls are TRBV3-1 (or the pseudogene TRBV3-2) and TRBJ2-1; unclear D gene. Germline CDR1 is LGHDT and CDR2 is YNNKEL (reference sequence). This CDR3 is built from 15 residues. V lost 2 bases to trimming and J lost 2 bases, with 10 bases between them. This CDR3 reads CASSQLEATYNEQFF. In DNA, the CDR3 is TGTGCCAGCAGCCAATTAGAGGCCACCTACAATGAGCAGTTCTTC.

The chain combines TRBV6-5 with TRBJ1-2; D not resolved. The V gene's germline CDR1 is MNHEY and CDR2 SVGAGI. V dropped 6 bases and J dropped 8 bases, with 10 bases sitting between them. The CDR3 extends over 11 amino acids. The CDR3 here is CASSTPRGYTF. The CDR3 DNA is TGTGCCAGCAGCACACCGAGGGGCTACACCTTC.

The J gene is TRBJ2-5, the V gene TRBV7-7; D is undetermined. The CDR3 contains 15 residues. Germline values: CDR1 SSHAT, CDR2 FNYEAQ (reference sequence). The germline V and J ends were trimmed by 1 base and 2 bases, with 11 bases remaining between them. This CDR3 reads CASSLVYDLQETQYF. DNA of the CDR3: TGTGCCAGCAGCTTAGTATACGATCTACAAGAGACCCAGTACTTC.

The chain joins TRBV6-5 to TRBJ2-1; 7 bases align to TRBD1. V was clipped by 5 bases and J by 6 bases; unmatched bases: 7. Germline V gives CDR1 MNHEY, CDR2 SVGAGI. CDR3 length equals 14 residues. For the CDR3, the DNA is TGTGCCAGCAGTCGTTCTCGACAGGGCAATGAGCAGTTCTTC. Translation: CASSRSRQGNEQFF.

J is TRBJ1-2 and V is TRBV9, with 9 positions matching TRBD1. V lost 0 bases to trimming and J lost 6 bases; unmatched junction nucleotides: 6. The CDR3 is 15 residues long. Germline V gene sequence: CDR1 SGDLS, CDR2 YYNGEE. The CDR3 DNA sequence: TGTGCCAGCAGCGTAGGTCTAAGGACAGGGGATGGCTACACCTTC. Protein product: CASSVGLRTGDGYTF.

The V and J genes are TRBV9 and TRBJ2-7; D possibly corresponds to TRBD2 (5 bases). V was trimmed by 3 bases and J by 1 base, leaving 14 bases between them. The germline V gene encodes CDR1 SGDLS and CDR2 YYNGEE. The CDR3 runs 15 residues. CDR3 amino acids: CASSEGPSGSYEQYF. The DNA for the CDR3 is TGTGCCAGCAGCGAAGGGCCCTCGGGGTCCTACGAGCAGTACTTC.

This chain joins TRBV19 and TRBJ1-2, with TRBD1 identical over 8 bases. The CDR3 extends over 15 amino acids. V gave up 7 bases and J gave up 3 bases; unmatched junction bases: 10. Looked up from germline, CDR1 is LNHDA and CDR2 is SQIVND (reference sequence). CDR3 in DNA: TGTGCCAGTACTGCAGGGGGCCTCTGGGACTATGGCTACACCTTC. Amino acids: CASTAGGLWDYGYTF.

The J gene is TRBJ2-4, the V gene TRBV6-5; a weak D match, TRBD1 (6 bases). Germline-derived CDR1 and CDR2 are MNHEY and SVGAGI. The CDR3 contains 14 residues. V lost 8 bases, J lost 6 bases, and 17 bases lay in between. As DNA, the CDR3 is TGTGCCAGCGGCCTAGCAGGGGTGGGAAACATTCAGTACTTC. As protein: CASGLAGVGNIQYF.

This rearrangement joins TRBV5-1 to TRBJ1-1; 9 nucleotides agree with TRBD1. Trimming removed 4 bases from V and 0 bases from J; junction bases left unmatched: 10. The CDR3 runs to 17 residues. Germline V CDR1 and CDR2: SGHRS, YFSETQ. The CDR3 sequence is CASSPGTGQPLNTEAFF. Here the CDR3 DNA reads TGCGCCAGCAGCCCCGGGACAGGGCAACCGTTGAACACTGAAGCTTTCTTT. The variable domain in full, completed from reference TRBV5-1 and TRBJ1-1, reads KAGVTQTPRYLIKTRGQQVTLSCSPISGHRSVSWYQQTPGQGLQFLFEYFSETQRNKGNFPGRFSGRQFSNSRSEMNVSTLELGDSALYLCASSPGTGQPLNTEAFFGQGTRLTVV.

This clone has only one observation. V and J are TRBV30 and TRBJ2-7; 8 bases line up with TRBD1. The CDR3 runs 16 residues. Germline V lookup: CDR1 GTSNPN, CDR2 SVGIG (reference sequence). Trimming at V came to 5 bases and at J to 0 bases, leaving 12 bases not matched to a gene. The DNA for the CDR3 is TGTGCCTGGCTAACTCGACAGGGGTCATCCTCCTACGAGCAGTACTTC. It encodes CAWLTRQGSSSYEQYF.

This rearrangement joins TRBV7-7 to TRBJ2-5; 10 positions match TRBD1. Germline CDR1 is SSHAT and CDR2 is FNYEAQ (reference sequence). The CDR3 is 15 amino acids. The V gene end was trimmed by 5 bases and the J gene end by 4 bases; junction bases not matched to a gene: 7. DNA of the CDR3: TGTGCCAGCAGCCTACAGGGGACAGGGGCAGAGACCCAGTACTTC. Protein product: CASSLQGTGAETQYF.

This sequence joins TRBV7-3 and TRBJ2-3; D gene unclear. Germline values: CDR1 SGHTA, CDR2 FQGTGA. The CDR3 has 15 residues. Trimming removed 2 bases from V and 2 bases from J, with 11 bases in between. CDR3 sequence reads: CASSLYSTYTDTQYF. The CDR3 DNA reads as TGTGCCAGCAGCTTATACAGCACGTACACAGATACGCAGTATTTT.

V gene TRBV28 combines with J gene TRBJ1-2; tentative D call: TRBD1 (5 bases). The germline CDR1 and CDR2 sequences are MDHEN and SYDVKM. The CDR3 loop spans 13 amino acids. V was clipped by 1 base and J by 5 bases, with 8 bases between them. The CDR3 DNA reads TGTGCCAGCAGTTTATCGACAGAGTATGGCTACACCTTC. It translates to CASSLSTEYGYTF.

This sequence joins TRBV28 and TRBJ2-7, with TRBD1 identical over 8 bases. From germline, CDR1 is MDHEN and CDR2 SYDVKM. V shed 5 bases and J 5 bases; nucleotides not matched to a gene: 8. The CDR3 runs 14 residues. This chain's CDR3 is CASSPRQGWDEQYF. CDR3 DNA: TGTGCCAGCAGTCCCCGACAGGGGTGGGACGAGCAGTACTTC.

The chain combines TRBV6-5 with TRBJ1-1; a weak D match, TRBD1 (5 bases). The germline V and J ends were trimmed by 2 bases and 7 bases, with 20 bases remaining between them. The CDR3 is 16 amino acids. Germline loops: CDR1 MNHEY, CDR2 SVGAGI. CDR3 sequence (DNA): TGTGCCAGCAGTTACCTATCCGGGCAGGGAAGGGATGAAGCTTTCTTT. As protein: CASSYLSGQGRDEAFF.